These 9 T cell receptor beta chains were all obtained from the same sample, sequenced in a study of identifying expanded T cells in peripheral blood. Only in-frame clones appear in the TCRdb table, and some are missing; sequencing was by immunoSEQ multiplex PCR. The sample lists about 120,000 clones, about 80% seen once, with less than 4% in the top ten. Material for sequencing was blood. These TCRs come from a person aged 18 to 70 in good health.

This chain uses TRBV30 with TRBJ2-3; 10 nucleotides line up with TRBD1. V trimming: 1 base; J trimming: 8 bases; junction bases outside the gene matches: 9. The length of the CDR3 is 15 residues. Germline CDR1 GTSNPN, CDR2 SVGIG (reference sequence). The CDR3: CAWSGGTGAAGTQYF. CDR3 DNA sequence: TGTGCCTGGAGTGGGGGGACAGGGGCCGCCGGTACGCAGTATTTT.

The rearrangement joins TRBV30 to TRBJ1-2; the D gene is possibly TRBD1 (6 bases). This CDR3 comprises 13 residues. CDR1 GTSNPN and CDR2 SVGIG come from the germline V gene (reference sequence). V lost 0 bases and J lost 5, with 10 bases in between. This CDR3 is CAWSVGTSYGYTF. The CDR3 region has the DNA TGTGCCTGGAGTGTCGGGACATCGTATGGCTACACCTTC.

This clone was counted a few times. This chain uses TRBV27 with TRBJ2-7; 10 bases line up with TRBD1. The CDR3 length is 13 residues. Germline V gene lookup returns CDR1 MNHEY and CDR2 SMNVEV (reference sequence). V lost 6 bases to trimming and J lost 6 bases; unmatched junction nucleotides: 5. Here the CDR3 reads CASSEGQGLEQYF. The CDR3 DNA follows: TGTGCCAGCAGCGAGGGACAGGGGCTCGAGCAGTACTTC.

The gene calls are TRBV7-9 and TRBJ1-1, with D perhaps TRBD1 (6 bases). The CDR3 extends over 12 amino acids. Germline CDR1 SEHNR, CDR2 FQNEAQ (reference sequence). Trimming removed 5 bases from V and 7 bases from J, with 11 bases in between. The chain's CDR3 is CASSKQGGEAFF. The DNA of the CDR3 is TGTGCCAGCAGCAAACAGGGAGGTGAAGCTTTCTTT.

The chain links TRBV27 to TRBJ1-2, with TRBD1 matching over 7 bases. CDR1 is MNHEY and CDR2 is SMNVEV in the germline V gene (reference sequence). V was clipped by 3 bases and J by 8 bases; unmatched bases: 6. This CDR3 is built from 13 residues. The DNA of the CDR3 is TGTGCCAGCAGTTTTAGGACAGGCGGGGGCTACACCTTC. This gives the protein CASSFRTGGGYTF.

J is TRBJ2-1 and V is TRBV11-2, with TRBD2 matching 10 bases. V was pared by 2 bases and J by 4 bases, with 5 bases of the junction left unmatched. The germline V gene has CDR1 SGHAT and CDR2 FQNNGV. CDR3 length: 16 residues. This chain's CDR3 is CASSLYTSGEYNEQFF. The DNA of the CDR3 is TGTGCCAGCAGCTTATATACTAGCGGGGAGTACAATGAGCAGTTCTTC.

The V call is TRBV11-2, the J call TRBJ2-2; D call uncertain. Trimming stripped 4 bases from V and 7 bases from J, with 19 bases between. There are 16 residues in the CDR3. Germline values: CDR1 SGHAT, CDR2 FQNNGV. The CDR3 loop reads CASSSSQSGIFGELFF. The CDR3 DNA follows: TGTGCCAGCAGCTCATCACAGAGTGGTATTTTCGGGGAGCTGTTTTTT.

J is TRBJ2-7 and V is TRBV25-1, with D maybe TRBD2 (5 bases). Trimming removed 8 bases from V and 0 bases from J, with 17 bases in between. The CDR3 length is 15 residues. CDR1 and CDR2 from the germline V gene are MGHDK and SYGVNS. CDR3: CASVLCRGSSYEQYF. The DNA for the CDR3 is TGTGCCAGCGTTTTATGTCGGGGAAGCTCCTACGAGCAGTACTTC.

The V gene is TRBV29-1, the J gene TRBJ1-1, with D possibly TRBD1 on 5 matching bases. The germline V and J ends were trimmed by 5 bases and 5 bases, with 12 bases remaining between them. Germline CDR1 and CDR2: SQVTM and ANQGSEA. This CDR3 contains 12 residues. Here the CDR3 reads CSVQRRETEAFF. The CDR3 bases are TGCAGCGTTCAACGCAGGGAAACTGAAGCTTTCTTT.